This T cell receptor (beta chain) is drawn from a study of glioma-infiltrating T cells after dendritic cell vaccination. About the study: Three intradermal dendritic cell vaccine injections were given every two weeks.

This CDR3 has 15 residues. V was cut by 2 bases and J by 2 bases, with 11 bases left in between. CDR1 is SGHTA, CDR2 FQGTGA, per germline. The time point is: after dendritic cell vaccination, including at tumor progression/relapse. The primer mix had 60 V beta and 13 J beta primers. Libraries were prepared by immunoSEQ multiplex PCR; TCRdb keeps only in-frame clonotypes and omits some of them. Here the sample spans approximately 92,000 clones, 65% to 85% being singletons. The chain employs TRBV7-3 and TRBJ2-3; D is perhaps TRBD2 (6 bases). The material was blood, obtained after dendritic cell vaccination. This TCR was sampled from a human donor with glioblastoma. CDR3 residues: CASSLLGGYTDTQYF. CDR3 sequence (DNA): TGTGCCAGCAGCTTATTGGGGGGTTACACAGATACGCAGTATTTT.